The next 9 T cell receptor beta chains were all read from a single sample in a study of blood T cell repertoires in COVID-19. Some clones are missing from TCRdb's copy, which holds only in-frame ones; the method was immunoSEQ multiplex PCR. The sample holds about 260,000 clones, 83% seen once. Sequenced material: peripheral blood. Receptors were obtained from a man in his 60s who had recovered from COVID-19.

The CDR3 sequence: CATSVNTGSPGANVLTF. The CDR3 DNA reads as TGTGCCACCAGTGTGAATACAGGAAGCCCTGGGGCCAACGTCCTGACTTTC. The chain uses TRBV24-1 and TRBJ2-6, with a possible D match to TRBD1 (5 bases). CDR1 KGHDR and CDR2 SFDVKD come from the germline V gene. V was pared by 5 bases and J by 2 bases, with 15 bases between. The CDR3 length is 17 residues.

This chain connects TRBV19 to TRBJ1-5; 10 bases are shared with TRBD1. From germline, CDR1 is LNHDA and CDR2 SQIVND (reference sequence). The CDR3 has 18 amino acids. After removal of 4 bases from V and 2 bases from J, the junction contained 11 bases not matched to a gene. CDR3: CASSTQWDRGIRNQPQHF. The CDR3 bases are TGTGCCAGTAGTACTCAGTGGGACAGGGGTATTCGCAATCAGCCCCAGCATTTT.

The chain uses TRBV5-1 and TRBJ1-1, with D possibly matching TRBD1 (6 bases). The V gene lost 4 bases and the J gene lost 0 bases, with 10 bases spanning the gap. There are 14 residues in the CDR3. Germline V lookup: CDR1 SGHRS, CDR2 YFSETQ. The CDR3 spells CASSPGDLNTEAFF. The CDR3 DNA follows: TGCGCCAGCAGCCCAGGGGATCTGAACACTGAAGCTTTCTTT. Full variable domain (rest looked up from reference TRBV5-1 and TRBJ1-1): KAGVTQTPRYLIKTRGQQVTLSCSPISGHRSVSWYQQTPGQGLQFLFEYFSETQRNKGNFPGRFSGRQFSNSRSEMNVSTLELGDSALYLCASSPGDLNTEAFFGQGTRLTVV.

CDR3 bases: TGTGCCAGCAGTGTTGGGGCCTATGGCTACACCTTC. This gives the protein CASSVGAYGYTF. The V gene is TRBV2, the J gene TRBJ1-2; D is possibly TRBD1 (5 bases). The CDR3 sequence is 12 residues long. V lost 4 bases and J lost 4, with 7 bases in between. The germline V gene encodes CDR1 SNHLY and CDR2 FYNNEI.

This clone was seen a few times. V is TRBV9 and J is TRBJ1-1; 10 bases agree with TRBD1. Germline V gives CDR1 SGDLS, CDR2 YYNGEE. The CDR3 has 14 residues. J gave up 5 bases and V 3 bases, and 4 bases lay outside the gene matches. CDR3: CASSGDRGLTEAFF. The CDR3, as DNA: TGTGCCAGCAGCGGCGACAGGGGGCTGACTGAAGCTTTCTTT.

This chain connects TRBV5-8 to TRBJ2-5; D may be TRBD1 (5 bases). The CDR3 is 16 residues long. Germline V gene data show CDR1 as SGHTS and CDR2 as YDEGEE. The V and J ends lost 0 bases and 1 base respectively, with 13 bases between them. The CDR3 nucleotides are TGTGCCAGCAGCTTGGGGCAGGGTGTCCCCCAAGAGACCCAGTACTTC. It specifies CASSLGQGVPQETQYF.

CDR3 DNA sequence: TGTGCCAGCCACCCCGGGAGGGCGGGCTACACCTTC. Encoded protein: CASHPGRAGYTF. The chain is built from TRBV28 and TRBJ1-2; no definite D call. There are 12 residues in the CDR3. Trimming removed 8 bases at V and 8 bases at J, with 15 bases between. Germline V lookup: CDR1 MDHEN, CDR2 SYDVKM.

The chain couples TRBV6-5 to TRBJ2-1; perhaps TRBD1 as D (6 bases). Germline lookup yields CDR1 MNHEY and CDR2 SVGAGI. CDR3 length: 16 residues. V was clipped by 2 bases and J by 3 bases, with 14 bases between them. CDR3 loop: CASSYRPGVLYNEQFF. In DNA form, the CDR3 reads TGTGCCAGCAGTTACCGTCCAGGGGTCCTCTACAATGAGCAGTTCTTC.

A few counts support this clone. The chain carries TRBV19 and TRBJ2-7; D possibly corresponds to TRBD1 (5 bases). Germline CDR1 LNHDA, CDR2 SQIVND (reference sequence). The CDR3 extends over 13 amino acids. Trimming cost V 3 bases and J 6 bases, with 12 bases left between them. The chain's CDR3 is CASSISYQGEQYF. CDR3 nucleotides: TGTGCCAGTAGTATCTCCTATCAGGGCGAGCAGTACTTC.